This is a list of T cell receptor beta chains from one sample in a study of T cell responses to AZD1222 COVID-19 vaccine. TCRdb keeps only in-frame clones here, not all; method: immunoSEQ multiplex PCR. The sample holds about 120,000 clones, 85% to 90% seen once. The sample here was peripheral blood, taken 28 days after the second AZD1222 dose. These receptors were taken from an adult who received the AZD1222 COVID-19 vaccine. The CDR3 runs from the conserved cysteine through the conserved F or W. D genes are given only for firm matches. Only some rows state a clone size, as once, few, many or a class for expanded clones.

V	J	D	size	CDR3	DNA
TRBV4-3	TRBJ2-5	TRBD1	-	CASSQDITGGWKTQYF	TGCGCCAGCAGCCAAGATATAACAGGGGGCTGGAAGACCCAGTACTTC
TRBV6-5	TRBJ2-7	-	-	CASGQDSPRYNEQYF	TGTGCCAGCGGACAAGACAGTCCCAGATATAACGAGCAGTACTTC
TRBV6-5	TRBJ1-1	-	-	CASSKRRKNTEAFF	TGTGCCAGCAGTAAGAGACGGAAGAACACTGAAGCTTTCTTT
TRBV27	TRBJ1-1	TRBD1	-	CASSLLGGFEAFF	TGTGCCAGCAGCCTATTAGGGGGCTTTGAAGCTTTCTTT
TRBV12-3/TRBV12-4	TRBJ2-7	-	-	CASSLAGYEQYF	TGTGCCAGCAGTTTAGCAGGGTACGAGCAGTACTTC
TRBV4-1	TRBJ1-5	-	-	CASSPEGGNQPQHF	TGCGCCAGCAGCCCAGAGGGGGGCAATCAGCCCCAGCATTTT
TRBV12-3/TRBV12-4	TRBJ2-7	TRBD1	-	CASSFRDRNEQYF	TGTGCCAGCAGTTTCCGGGACAGGAACGAGCAGTACTTC
TRBV15	TRBJ2-1	-	-	CATSRDYDGLPRLF	TGTGCCACCAGCAGAGATTATGACGGACTCCCTAGGCTCTTC
TRBV11-3	TRBJ2-7	-	-	CASSISLVGAYEQYF	TGTGCCAGCAGCATTAGTTTGGTGGGCGCCTACGAGCAGTACTTC
TRBV4-1	TRBJ2-7	-	-	CASSQPGVNYEQYF	TGCGCCAGCAGCCAACCGGGGGTGAACTACGAGCAGTACTTC
TRBV6-2/TRBV6-3	TRBJ1-2	-	-	CASSFGREYGYTF	TGTGCCAGCAGTTTCGGCAGGGAGTATGGCTACACCTTC
TRBV13	TRBJ1-1	-	-	CASLDGGSDEAFF	TGTGCCAGCCTCGACGGAGGCAGTGATGAAGCTTTCTTT
TRBV11-2	TRBJ2-1	TRBD2	-	CASSPGGVSNEQFF	TGTGCCAGCAGCCCGGGGGGAGTAAGTAATGAGCAGTTCTTC
TRBV7-6	TRBJ1-5	-	-	CASSLSDLYQPQHF	TGTGCCAGCAGCTTAAGCGACCTTTATCAGCCCCAGCATTTT
TRBV30	TRBJ2-2	-	-	CAWSPGSSEYRELFF	TGTGCCTGGAGCCCTGGGTCTTCGGAGTACAGGGAGCTGTTTTTT
TRBV7-9	TRBJ1-3	-	-	CASSLTGQLGNTIYF	TGTGCCAGCAGCTTAACCGGACAGCTTGGAAACACCATATATTTT
TRBV12-3/TRBV12-4	TRBJ1-4	-	-	CASMRTRDEKLFF	TGTGCCAGCATGCGGACACGCGATGAAAAACTGTTTTTT
TRBV7-9	TRBJ1-1	-	-	CASSLDKQGFF	TGTGCCAGCAGCTTAGATAAACAGGGTTTCTTT
TRBV19	TRBJ1-3	-	-	CASSIVSVGPGNTIYF	TGTGCCAGTAGTATCGTCAGTGTGGGACCTGGAAACACCATATATTTT
TRBV4-1	TRBJ1-1	TRBD1	-	CASSRTGYTEAFF	TGCGCCAGCAGCCGGACAGGGTACACTGAAGCTTTCTTT
TRBV7-9	TRBJ2-7	-	-	CASSFNTVSYEQYF	TGTGCCAGCAGCTTCAACACTGTGTCCTACGAGCAGTACTTC
TRBV18	TRBJ2-7	-	-	CASSPVGGEQYF	TGTGCCAGCTCACCAGTGGGGGGAGAGCAGTACTTC
TRBV28	TRBJ2-1	-	-	CASNTAAYNEQFF	TGTGCCAGCAACACAGCGGCATACAATGAGCAGTTCTTC
TRBV21-1	TRBJ1-1	-	-	CASTSVVTGGGTEAFF	TGTGCCAGCACCTCGGTCGTCACAGGGGGCGGCACTGAAGCTTTCTTT
TRBV19	TRBJ1-4	-	-	CASNPGHATNEKLFF	TGTGCCAGTAATCCAGGACACGCAACTAATGAAAAACTGTTTTTT
TRBV5-4	TRBJ2-1	-	-	CASSLISYNEQFF	TGTGCCAGCAGCTTAATCTCCTACAATGAGCAGTTCTTC
TRBV7-3	TRBJ2-1	TRBD1	-	CASSSSGTGDNEQFF	TGTGCCAGCAGCTCATCCGGGACAGGAGATAATGAGCAGTTCTTC
TRBV29-1	TRBJ2-5	-	-	CSVGVQETQYF	TGCAGCGTAGGCGTACAAGAGACCCAGTACTTC
TRBV3-1/TRBV3-2	TRBJ1-3	-	few	CASSWDRSSGNTIYF	TGTGCCAGCAGCTGGGACCGGAGCTCTGGAAACACCATATATTTT
TRBV4-2	TRBJ2-7	TRBD1	medium-sized	CASSQLPGGPYEQYF	TGTGCCAGCAGCCAACTGCCAGGGGGTCCCTACGAGCAGTACTTC
TRBV7-2	TRBJ1-6	-	-	CASSLVSSYNSPLHF	TGTGCCAGCAGCTTAGTGAGCTCCTATAATTCACCCCTCCACTTT
TRBV2	TRBJ1-2	TRBD1	-	CASSDQGDYGYTF	TGTGCCAGCAGTGATCAGGGGGACTATGGCTACACCTTC
TRBV19	TRBJ2-2	-	-	CASKHTGTLNTGELFF	TGTGCCAGTAAGCATACAGGGACGTTGAACACCGGGGAGCTGTTTTTT
TRBV3-1/TRBV3-2	TRBJ2-3	TRBD2	-	CASSQRGVLSTDTQYF	TGTGCCAGCAGCCAACGGGGGGTACTAAGCACAGATACGCAGTATTTT
TRBV7-2	TRBJ1-4	-	-	CASSPRGGTEKLFF	TGTGCCAGCAGCCCCAGGGGCGGGACGGAAAAACTGTTTTTT
TRBV5-1	TRBJ2-5	-	-	CASSLGAAAAPLQTQYF	TGCGCCAGCAGCTTGGGGGCGGCTGCTGCTCCTTTGCAGACCCAGTACTTC
TRBV2	TRBJ2-3	TRBD2	-	CASGKAGRTDTQYF	TGTGCCAGCGGAAAAGCGGGGAGGACAGATACGCAGTATTTT
TRBV6-2/TRBV6-3	TRBJ2-5	-	-	CASSYPSRETQYF	TGTGCCAGCAGTTACCCCAGCCGGGAGACCCAGTACTTC
TRBV19	TRBJ1-6	TRBD1	-	CASSILGQGRSPLHF	TGTGCCAGTAGTATTCTGGGACAGGGTCGGTCACCCCTCCACTTT
TRBV2	TRBJ1-3	-	once	CASSGGLIENSGNTIYF	TGTGCCAGCAGTGGGGGTCTGATCGAAAACTCTGGAAACACCATATATTTT